The sequence of this T cell receptor beta chain was determined in a study of post-analysis software for immune sequencing data. Across the study: Patients with relapsing-remitting, secondary progressive and progressive-relapsing multiple sclerosis courses were all represented. Regarding the study as a whole: F measure clustering grouped samples strongly by preparation batch. Controls showed significantly higher normalized Chao1 diversity than did multiple sclerosis patients. Comparison of patients with controls showed four or five TRBV segments more frequent in patients, TRBV5-6, TRBV5-1 and TRBV20-1 among them.

Trimming shortened V by 4 bases and J by 0 bases, and 16 bases separated the two germline ends. The germline CDR1 and CDR2 sequences are MNHEY and SVGAGI. The CDR3 has 17 residues. To note about this clonotype: Antigen specificity is unknown.

TCR beta libraries were prepared from cDNA with unique molecular identifiers. Starting from approximately 0.95 to 9.8 million T cells, the study yielded approximately 500,000 cDNA molecules. Using its own MiXCR run on the PCR reads, TCRdb lists one record per CDR3 protein. The table lists approximately 770,000 distinct CDR3 sequences, roughly 46% of them singletons. The rearrangement joins TRBV6-5 to TRBJ2-4; no firm D call. The sequencing input was blood. This sequence originates from a girl under 18 with multiple sclerosis. The CDR3 spells CASSLKAPVIAKNIQYF. The DNA for the CDR3 is TGTGCCAGCAGTTTGAAGGCACCGGTAATAGCCAAAAACATTCAGTACTTC.